The following is a TCR beta chain sequence with its context. The sample belongs to a study of OX40 agonist ivuxolimab in advanced cancers. Study in general: Those enrolled were approximately 87% male, with a mean age of 60 years and ages from roughly 20 to 90.

Looked up from germline, CDR1 is LNHDA and CDR2 is SQIVND (reference sequence). The CDR3 sequence is 13 residues long. The V end was cut by 7 bases, the J end by 1 base, with 10 bases between. Clones were read by immunoSEQ multiplex PCR, and TCRdb kept only the in-frame ones, dropping some. The repertoire has some 80,000 clones, about 92% of them found once; the top ten carry around 4.8%. The TCR sequence derives from an adult with an advanced solid tumor such as melanoma, head and neck, liver or kidney cancer. Here the sequenced sample was CD4+ or CD8+ T cells sorted from blood, taken in a trial of the OX40 agonist ivuxolimab. The chain carries TRBV19 and TRBJ1-2, with TRBD1 as a possible D gene (6 bases). CDR3 amino acids: CASMQGHNYGYTF. The CDR3 DNA reads as TGTGCCAGTATGCAGGGACATAACTATGGCTACACCTTC.